These 3 T cell receptor beta chains were sequenced from one sample in a study of cytomegalovirus exposure and HLA in healthy donors. 13 Jbeta primers and 60 Vbeta primers were used for the PCR. TCRdb's table, derived via immunoSEQ multiplex PCR, lists solely in-frame clones and lacks some. This sample has some 150,000 clones, with approximately 72% found just once. The specimen was PBMCs. These receptors all stem from a human donor in good health.

V and J are TRBV27 and TRBJ2-3; D is perhaps TRBD2 (7 bases). The CDR3 spans 15 residues. Germline CDR1 is MNHEY and CDR2 is SMNVEV (reference sequence). Deletions cut 5 bases from V and 1 base from J, with 13 bases between. The CDR3 region is CASSLGGVGTDTQYF. CDR3 in DNA: TGTGCCAGCAGTCTAGGGGGGGTCGGCACAGATACGCAGTATTTT.

The CDR3 DNA reads TGTGCCAGCAGCTTCCGGAACACTGAAGCTTTCTTT. Translation: CASSFRNTEAFF. The chain uses TRBV7-2 and TRBJ1-1, with D unresolved. The CDR3 contains 12 residues. Trimming took off 3 bases at V and 1 base at J, with 3 bases between the two ends. The germline V gene encodes CDR1 SGHTA and CDR2 FQGNSA.

This clone was found once. The chain joins TRBV7-8 to TRBJ2-3, with unresolved D. Germline assignment: CDR1 SGHVS and CDR2 FQNEAQ. The CDR3 runs to 14 residues. Trimming stripped 0 bases from V and 4 bases from J, with 8 bases between. The CDR3 sequence: CASSLALPADTQYF. CDR3 sequence (DNA): TGTGCCAGCAGCTTAGCGTTGCCAGCAGATACGCAGTATTTT.